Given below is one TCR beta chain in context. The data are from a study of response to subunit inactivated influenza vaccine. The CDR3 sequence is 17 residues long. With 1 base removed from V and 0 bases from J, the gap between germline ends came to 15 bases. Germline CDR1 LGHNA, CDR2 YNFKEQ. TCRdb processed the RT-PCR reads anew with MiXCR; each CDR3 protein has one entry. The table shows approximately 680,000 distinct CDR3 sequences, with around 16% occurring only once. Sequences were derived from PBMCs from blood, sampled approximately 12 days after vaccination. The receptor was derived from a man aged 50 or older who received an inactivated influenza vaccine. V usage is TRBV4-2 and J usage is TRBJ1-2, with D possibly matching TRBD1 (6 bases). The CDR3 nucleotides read TGTGCCAGCAGCCAAGGGGGTCGGGGGGGCTCTAACTATGGCTACACCTTC. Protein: CASSQGGRGGSNYGYTF.